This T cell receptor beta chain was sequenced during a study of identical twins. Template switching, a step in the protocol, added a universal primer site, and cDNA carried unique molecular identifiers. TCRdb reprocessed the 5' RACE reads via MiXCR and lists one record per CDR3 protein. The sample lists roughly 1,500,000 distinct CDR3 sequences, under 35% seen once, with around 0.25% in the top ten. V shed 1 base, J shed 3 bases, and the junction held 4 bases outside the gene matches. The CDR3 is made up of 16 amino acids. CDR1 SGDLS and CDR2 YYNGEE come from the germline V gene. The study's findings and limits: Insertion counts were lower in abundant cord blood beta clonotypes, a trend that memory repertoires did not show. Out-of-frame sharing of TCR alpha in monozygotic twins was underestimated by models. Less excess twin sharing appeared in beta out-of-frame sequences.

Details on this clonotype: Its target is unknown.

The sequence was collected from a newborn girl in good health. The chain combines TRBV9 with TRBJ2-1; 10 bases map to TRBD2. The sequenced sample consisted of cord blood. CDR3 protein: CASSVLAGVYYNEQFF. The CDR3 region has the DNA TGTGCCAGCAGCGTACTAGCGGGGGTATACTACAATGAGCAGTTCTTC.